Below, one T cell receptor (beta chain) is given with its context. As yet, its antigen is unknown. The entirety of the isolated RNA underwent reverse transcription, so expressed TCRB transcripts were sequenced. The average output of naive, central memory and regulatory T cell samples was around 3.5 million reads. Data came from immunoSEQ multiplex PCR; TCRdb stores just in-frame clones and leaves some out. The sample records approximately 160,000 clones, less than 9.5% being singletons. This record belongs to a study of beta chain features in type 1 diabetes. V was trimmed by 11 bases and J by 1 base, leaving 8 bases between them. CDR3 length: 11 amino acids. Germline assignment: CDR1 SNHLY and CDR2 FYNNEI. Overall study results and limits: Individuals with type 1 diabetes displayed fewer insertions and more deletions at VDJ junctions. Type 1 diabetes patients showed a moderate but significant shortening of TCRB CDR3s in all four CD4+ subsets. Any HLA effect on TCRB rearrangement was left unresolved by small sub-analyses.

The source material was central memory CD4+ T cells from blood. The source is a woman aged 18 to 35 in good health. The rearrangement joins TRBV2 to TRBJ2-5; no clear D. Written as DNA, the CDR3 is TGTGCCTCGTGCGGCCAAGAGACCCAGTACTTC. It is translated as CASCGQETQYF.